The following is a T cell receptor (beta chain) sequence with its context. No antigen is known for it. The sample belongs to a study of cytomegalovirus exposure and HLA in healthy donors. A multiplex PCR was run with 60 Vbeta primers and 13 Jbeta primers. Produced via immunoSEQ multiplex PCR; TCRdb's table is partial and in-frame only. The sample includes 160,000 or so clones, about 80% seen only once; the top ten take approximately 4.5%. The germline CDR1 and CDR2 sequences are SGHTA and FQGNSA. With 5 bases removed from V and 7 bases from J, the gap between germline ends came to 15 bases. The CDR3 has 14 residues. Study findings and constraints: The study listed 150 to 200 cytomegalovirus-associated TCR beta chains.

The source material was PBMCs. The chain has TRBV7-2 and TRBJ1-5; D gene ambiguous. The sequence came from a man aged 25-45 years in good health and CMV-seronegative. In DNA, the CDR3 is TGTGCCAGCAGCCCCGCAAGGAGGCTGCAGCCCCAGCATTTT. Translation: CASSPARRLQPQHF.